This T cell receptor (beta chain) comes out of a study of cytomegalovirus exposure and HLA in healthy donors. Vbeta (60) and Jbeta (13) primers were used in the PCR. Profiling relied on immunoSEQ multiplex PCR, and the TCRdb table lists in-frame clones only, not all of them. This sample carries 200,000 or so clones, more than 75% of them seen once, and the ten largest clones take about 0.78%. Germline V gene lookup returns CDR1 SQVTM and CDR2 ANQGSEA. Trimming cost V 6 bases and J 0 bases, with 3 bases left between them. The CDR3 extends over 12 amino acids. In its sample, this clone was seen once. Sequencing was carried out using PBMCs. J is TRBJ2-6 and V is TRBV29-1; D gene uncertain. This TCR came from a woman under 30 in good health and CMV-seronegative. The CDR3, as DNA: TGCAGCGTCCTCTCTGGGGCCAACGTCCTGACTTTC. This gives the protein CSVLSGANVLTF.